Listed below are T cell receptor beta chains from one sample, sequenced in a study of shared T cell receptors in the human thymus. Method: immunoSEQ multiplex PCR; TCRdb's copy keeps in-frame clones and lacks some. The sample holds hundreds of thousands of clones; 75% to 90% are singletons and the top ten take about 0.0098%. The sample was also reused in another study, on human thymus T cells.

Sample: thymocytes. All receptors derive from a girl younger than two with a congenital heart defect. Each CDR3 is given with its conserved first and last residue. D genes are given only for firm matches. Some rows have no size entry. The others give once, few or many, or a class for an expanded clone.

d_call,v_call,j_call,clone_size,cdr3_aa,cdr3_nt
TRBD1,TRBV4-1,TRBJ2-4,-,CASSQDGARQGRKNIQYF,TGCGCCAGCAGCCAAGATGGAGCGCGACAGGGGAGGAAAAACATTCAGTACTTC
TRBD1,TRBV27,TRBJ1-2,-,CASSLTSGQGAPLIYGYTF,TGTGCCAGCAGCCTTACATCGGGACAGGGAGCACCGCTAATCTATGGCTACACCTTC
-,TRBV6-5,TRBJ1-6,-,CASAAPETRNSPLHF,TGTGCCAGCGCCGCCCCGGAGACTCGTAATTCACCCCTCCACTTT
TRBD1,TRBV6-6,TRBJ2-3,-,CASILTGFYRDTQYF,TGTGCCAGCATTTTGACAGGGTTTTATCGCGATACGCAGTATTTT
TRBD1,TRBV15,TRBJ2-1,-,CATSPGQGWQFF,TGTGCCACCAGCCCCGGACAGGGATGGCAGTTCTTC
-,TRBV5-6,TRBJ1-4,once,CASSFPTRGLTFTNEKLFF,TGTGCCAGCAGCTTCCCGACAAGGGGACTTACATTTACTAATGAAAAACTGTTTTTT
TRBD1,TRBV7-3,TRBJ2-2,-,CASSLGQVNTGELFF,TGTGCCAGCAGCTTGGGACAGGTTAACACCGGGGAGCTGTTTTTT
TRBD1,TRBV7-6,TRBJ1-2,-,CASSLVCTRDRKYGYTF,TGTGCCAGCAGCTTAGTGTGCACGAGGGACAGGAAGTATGGCTACACCTTC
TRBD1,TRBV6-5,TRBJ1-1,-,CASRRQGVRTEAFF,TGTGCCAGCAGGCGACAGGGGGTACGCACTGAAGCTTTCTTT
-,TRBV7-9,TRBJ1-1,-,CASSLGGTLTLDTEAFF,TGTGCCAGCAGCCTAGGAGGGACACTGACCTTGGACACTGAAGCTTTCTTT
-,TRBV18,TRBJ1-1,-,CASSPIYSIRKSHTEAFF,TGTGCCAGCTCACCCATTTATTCCATCAGGAAGTCCCACACTGAAGCTTTCTTT
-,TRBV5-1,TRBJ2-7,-,CASSPRPEEGVYEQYF,TGCGCCAGCAGCCCGCGCCCAGAGGAAGGGGTGTACGAGCAGTACTTC
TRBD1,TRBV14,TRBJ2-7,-,CASSQADGTVYEQYF,TGTGCCAGCAGCCAAGCGGATGGGACAGTCTACGAGCAGTACTTC
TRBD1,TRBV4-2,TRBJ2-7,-,CASSQDSIQTGSYEQYF,TGTGCCAGCAGCCAAGACTCCATTCAGACAGGGTCCTACGAGCAGTACTTC
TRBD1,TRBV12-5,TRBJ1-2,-,CASGLPRTGGLGSHGYTF,TGTGCTAGTGGTTTGCCCCGGACAGGTGGGCTGGGGAGTCATGGCTACACCTTC
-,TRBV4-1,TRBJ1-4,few,CASRPQGSANEKLFF,TGCGCCAGCAGACCACAGGGTTCGGCTAATGAAAAACTGTTTTTT
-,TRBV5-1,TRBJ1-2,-,CASSLVQAHYGYTF,TGCGCCAGCAGCTTGGTGCAGGCGCACTATGGCTACACCTTC
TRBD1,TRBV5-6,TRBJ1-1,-,CASSPDLGGGPNTEAFF,TGTGCCAGCAGCCCCGACTTAGGGGGCGGACCGAACACTGAAGCTTTCTTT
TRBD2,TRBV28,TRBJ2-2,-,CASSGGRPGELFF,TGTGCCAGCAGCGGGGGGAGACCCGGGGAGCTGTTTTTT
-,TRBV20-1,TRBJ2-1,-,CSARVDREQFF,TGCAGTGCTAGAGTAGACAGGGAGCAGTTCTTC
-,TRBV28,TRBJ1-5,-,CASTPGQAPQHF,TGTGCCAGCACCCCTGGGCAGGCTCCCCAGCATTTT
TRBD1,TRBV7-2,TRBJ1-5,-,CASSFVPTGGNQPQHF,TGTGCCAGCAGCTTTGTACCTACAGGGGGGAATCAGCCCCAGCATTTT
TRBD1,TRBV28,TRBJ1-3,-,CASRYPGTGSGNTIYF,TGTGCCAGCAGATACCCCGGGACAGGCTCTGGAAACACCATATATTTT
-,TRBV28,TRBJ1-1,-,CASTSIPGLRTPEAFF,TGTGCCAGCACCTCAATACCGGGACTCCGAACGCCTGAAGCTTTCTTT
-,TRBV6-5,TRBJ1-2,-,CASYGRGGSSYGYTF,TGTGCCAGCTATGGCAGGGGAGGGTCGAGCTATGGCTACACCTTC
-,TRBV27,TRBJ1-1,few,CASSRQERYEAFF,TGTGCCAGCAGCAGACAGGAACGCTATGAAGCTTTCTTT
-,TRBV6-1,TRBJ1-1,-,CASQTSRTVNTEAFF,TGTGCCAGCCAGACCTCAAGAACAGTGAACACTGAAGCTTTCTTT
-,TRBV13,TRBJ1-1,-,CASSRDRSLTEAFF,TGTGCCAGCAGCCGAGACAGGTCTCTCACTGAAGCTTTCTTT
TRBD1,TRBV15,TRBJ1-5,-,CATSNCDRGDEPQHF,TGTGCCACCAGCAACTGTGACAGGGGAGATGAGCCCCAGCATTTT
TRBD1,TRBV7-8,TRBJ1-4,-,CASSLAGQGFTNEKLFF,TGTGCCAGCAGCTTAGCGGGACAGGGCTTCACTAATGAAAAACTGTTTTTT
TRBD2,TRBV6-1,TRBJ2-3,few,CASSEVSTSGGRTDTQYF,TGTGCCAGCAGTGAAGTGTCTACTAGCGGGGGCCGCACAGATACGCAGTATTTT
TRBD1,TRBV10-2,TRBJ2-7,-,CASLPRDRVKFEQYF,TGCGCCAGCCTCCCCCGGGACAGGGTCAAATTCGAGCAGTACTTC
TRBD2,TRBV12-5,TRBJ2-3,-,CASGLAGPTSADTQYF,TGTGCTAGTGGTTTAGCGGGGCCAACCTCGGCAGATACGCAGTATTTT
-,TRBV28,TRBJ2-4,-,CASSFQGSPNRPILAKNIQYF,TGTGCCAGCAGTTTTCAGGGGTCTCCCAACCGTCCAATACTAGCCAAAAACATTCAGTACTTC
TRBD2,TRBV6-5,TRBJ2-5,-,CASSRGGAVGETQYF,TGTGCCAGCAGCCGCGGGGGGGCCGTTGGAGAGACCCAGTACTTC
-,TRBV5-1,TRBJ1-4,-,CASSLGQSKVNLPARGSNEKLFF,TGCGCCAGCAGCTTGGGCCAGAGCAAAGTTAACTTACCTGCTCGAGGAAGTAATGAAAAACTGTTTTTT
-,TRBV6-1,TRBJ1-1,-,CASGRGNTEAFF,TGTGCCAGCGGGAGGGGGAACACTGAAGCTTTCTTT
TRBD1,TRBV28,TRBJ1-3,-,CASRPPDRGKGNTIYF,TGTGCCAGCAGACCCCCGGACAGGGGAAAGGGAAACACCATATATTTT
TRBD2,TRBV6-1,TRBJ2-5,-,CASSEARGSGGPQETQYF,TGTGCCAGCAGTGAGGCCCGGGGAAGCGGGGGGCCTCAAGAGACCCAGTACTTC
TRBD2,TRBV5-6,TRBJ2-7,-,CASSSPATAGVYEQYF,TGTGCCAGCAGCTCCCCCGCCACGGCGGGGGTCTACGAGCAGTACTTC
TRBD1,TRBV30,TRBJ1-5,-,CAWSARTGGYSNQPQHF,TGTGCCTGGAGTGCAAGGACAGGGGGTTATAGCAATCAGCCCCAGCATTTT
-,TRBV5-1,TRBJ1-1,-,CASSPGTGSETEAFF,TGCGCCAGCAGCCCAGGAACAGGGTCAGAGACTGAAGCTTTCTTT
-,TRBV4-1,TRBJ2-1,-,CASSRPRGSSYNEQFF,TGCGCCAGCAGCCGACCCAGGGGTTCCTCCTACAATGAGCAGTTCTTC